The 5 T cell receptor beta chains in this list originate from one sample, sequenced in a study of siplizumab effects on memory and regulatory T cells. Assay: immunoSEQ multiplex PCR; the TCRdb copy retains only in-frame clones and omits some. The data hold over 65,000 clones, with approximately 95% observed a single time. Sequenced input: CD8+ T cells sorted from blood. These receptors were obtained from a human donor in good health.

The chain links TRBV5-4 to TRBJ2-1; D is perhaps TRBD2 (6 bases). The V gene lost 4 bases and the J gene lost 5 bases, with 16 bases spanning the gap. Germline values: CDR1 SGHNT, CDR2 YYREEE (reference sequence). The CDR3 runs to 15 residues. CDR3 sequence: CASSAVGGNNNEQFF. The CDR3 region has the DNA TGTGCCAGCAGCGCTGTGGGAGGAAATAACAATGAGCAGTTCTTC.

The chain links TRBV19 to TRBJ1-5; 9 bases map to TRBD1. From germline, CDR1 is LNHDA and CDR2 SQIVND (reference sequence). J was trimmed by 4 bases and V by 3 bases; bases with no gene match: 13. There are 18 residues in the CDR3. The CDR3 loop reads CASSMGLIQGARNQPQHF. The CDR3 coding sequence is TGTGCCAGTAGTATGGGTCTCATACAGGGGGCTCGGAATCAGCCCCAGCATTTT. The variable domain in full, with the rest retrieved from reference TRBV19 and TRBJ1-5, is DGGITQSPKYLFRKEGQNVTLSCEQNLNHDAMYWYRQDPGQGLRLIYYSQIVNDFQKGDIAEGYSVSREKKESFPLTVTSAQKNPTAFYLCASSMGLIQGARNQPQHFGDGTRLSIL.

This sequence joins TRBV7-6 and TRBJ2-5; D might be TRBD1 (6 bases). The CDR3 contains 15 residues. With 5 bases removed from V and 1 base from J, the gap between germline ends came to 14 bases. In germline, CDR1 is SGHVS, CDR2 FNYEAQ. CDR3: CASSELDRIQETQYF. Written as DNA, the CDR3 is TGTGCCAGCAGCGAACTCGACAGGATCCAAGAGACCCAGTACTTC. Combining the CDR3 with reference TRBV7-6 and TRBJ2-5 gives the whole variable domain GAGVSQSPRYKVTKRGQDVALRCDPISGHVSLYWYRQALGQGPEFLTYFNYEAQQDKSGLPNDRFSAERPEGSISTLTIQRTEQRDSAMYRCASSELDRIQETQYFGPGTRLLVL.

This sequence joins TRBV6-4 and TRBJ2-5; a weak D match, TRBD2 (6 bases). Germline values: CDR1 MRHNA, CDR2 SNTAGT. V was shortened by 0 bases and J by 9 bases, with 8 bases between the two germline ends. The CDR3 sequence is 12 residues long. In nucleotides, the CDR3 is TGTGCCAGCAGTGACTCGAGCGGGCCCCAGTACTTC. Translation: CASSDSSGPQYF.

The chain is built from TRBV4-1 and TRBJ2-1, with 7 bases fitting TRBD2. The junction had 0 bases not matched to a gene; V was cut back by 1 base and J by 3 bases. Germline lookup yields CDR1 MGHRA and CDR2 YSYEKL. The CDR3 consists of 14 residues. This CDR3 is CASSQAGGYNEQFF. The CDR3 DNA reads TGCGCCAGCAGCCAAGCGGGAGGCTACAATGAGCAGTTCTTC.